These 14 T cell receptor beta chains share one sample of origin, sequenced in a study of shared T cell receptors in the human thymus. Clones were read by immunoSEQ multiplex PCR, and TCRdb kept only the in-frame ones, dropping some. The sample holds about 380,000 clones, approximately 95% seen once. The sequenced sample was thymocytes. The receptors here all came from a human donor.

CDR3 residues: CASISPGQGSCDEQFF. In DNA, the CDR3 is TGTGCCAGCATCTCACCGGGACAGGGGTCGTGTGATGAGCAGTTCTTC. This chain links TRBV28 with TRBJ2-1, with 10 bases aligning to TRBD1. V lost 7 bases and J lost 8; bases outside the gene matches: 14. CDR1 is MDHEN, CDR2 SYDVKM, per germline. The CDR3 runs 16 residues.

The rearrangement joins TRBV19 to TRBJ2-1, with 12 bases identical to TRBD2. Germline V gene data show CDR1 as LNHDA and CDR2 as SQIVND (reference sequence). CDR3 size: 16 residues. V gave up 5 bases and J gave up 9 bases; unmatched junction bases: 11. DNA for the CDR3: TGTGCCAGTAGTTGCCGACTAGCGGGGGTGGATGGTGAGCAGTTCTTC. Translated: CASSCRLAGVDGEQFF. Variable domain in full (rest from reference TRBV19 and TRBJ2-1): DGGITQSPKYLFRKEGQNVTLSCEQNLNHDAMYWYRQDPGQGLRLIYYSQIVNDFQKGDIAEGYSVSREKKESFPLTVTSAQKNPTAFYLCASSCRLAGVDGEQFFGPGTRLTVL.

Points on this clone: At one boundary the junction diverges from the germline segment, which might be a read error. The V and J genes are TRBV5-1 and TRBJ1-1; D unclear. Germline assignment: CDR1 SGHRS and CDR2 YFSETQ. This CDR3 region has 19 residues. The CDR3 coding sequence is TGCGCCAGCAGTTTGGAAAGCACCCAAATCATGAGTTCGAACACTGAAGCTTTCTTT. It specifies CASSLESTQIMSSNTEAFF.

The V call is TRBV5-4, the J call TRBJ2-7; tentatively, D is TRBD1 (6 bases). Per germline, CDR1 SGHNT and CDR2 YYREEE (reference sequence). The CDR3 sequence is 15 residues long. V lost 1 base and J 1 base, leaving 12 bases between the germline ends. The CDR3: CASSLQGPTSYEQYF. The CDR3 bases are TGTGCCAGCAGCTTGCAGGGGCCGACTTCCTACGAGCAGTACTTC.

J is TRBJ2-3 and V is TRBV27; 14 bases line up with TRBD2. CDR3 length equals 17 residues. The V segment lost 5 bases and the J segment 3 bases; nucleotides outside the gene matches: 7. Germline loops: CDR1 MNHEY, CDR2 SMNVEV (reference sequence). As DNA, the CDR3 is TGTGCCAGCAGTCTCCCGGGACTAGCGGGAGTGACAGATACGCAGTATTTT. This translates into CASSLPGLAGVTDTQYF.

CDR3 nucleotides: TGTGCCAGCAGTTTTAAGACACCCATAAGCACAGATACGCAGTATTTT. This sequence encodes CASSFKTPISTDTQYF. This chain connects TRBV27 to TRBJ2-3; no clear D. Germline V lookup: CDR1 MNHEY, CDR2 SMNVEV (reference sequence). This CDR3 has 16 amino acids. Trimming removed 3 bases at V and 0 bases at J, with 13 bases between.

The chain links TRBV5-4 to TRBJ2-1; 12 nucleotides line up with TRBD1. Trimming took 4 bases from V and 3 from J; bases not matched to a gene: 17. Germline V lookup: CDR1 SGHNT, CDR2 YYREEE (reference sequence). This CDR3 is built from 20 residues. CDR3 nucleotides: TGTGCCAGCAGCGGCTGGGGACAGGGGGCCCGCCAGCGCGGCTACAATGAGCAGTTCTTC. Amino acid sequence: CASSGWGQGARQRGYNEQFF.

The chain combines TRBV7-3 with TRBJ2-1, with TRBD2 matching over 8 bases. The CDR3 covers 14 residues. From germline, CDR1 is SGHTA and CDR2 FQGTGA. Unmatched junction bases numbered 4, after V lost 5 bases and J lost 4 bases. The CDR3 loop reads CASSVGLAYNEQFF. DNA of the CDR3: TGTGCCAGCAGCGTTGGACTAGCTTACAATGAGCAGTTCTTC.

This clone has just one count. The chain links TRBV7-2 to TRBJ2-1; tentatively, D is TRBD1 or TRBD2 (5 bases each). The CDR3 is 17 amino acids. Germline CDR1 reads SGHTA; CDR2 reads FQGNSA. V lost 6 bases to trimming and J lost 4 bases, with 22 bases between them. CDR3 residues: CASRTYPGTPEYNEQFF. The CDR3 region has the DNA TGTGCCAGCAGAACATACCCCGGGACCCCTGAGTACAATGAGCAGTTCTTC.

The chain joins TRBV9 to TRBJ2-1; 12 positions agree with TRBD2. This CDR3 is built from 17 residues. V dropped 3 bases and J dropped 6; count of bases not matched to a gene: 10. Per germline, CDR1 SGDLS and CDR2 YYNGEE. CDR3: CASSAGLAGRGGNEQFF. CDR3 sequence (DNA): TGTGCCAGCAGCGCCGGACTAGCGGGAAGGGGCGGCAATGAGCAGTTCTTC.

This sequence joins TRBV5-1 and TRBJ2-7, with TRBD1 identical over 7 bases. The germline gives CDR1 SGHRS, CDR2 YFSETQ. Trimming took 6 bases from V and 7 from J; bases not matched to a gene: 16. This CDR3 has 15 residues. CDR3 nucleotide sequence: TGCGCCAGCACTCACAGGGGCTCTACCGAGGGGGAGCAGTACTTC. Its translation: CASTHRGSTEGEQYF.

The chain is built from TRBV4-2 and TRBJ2-7; no firm D call. Germline V gene data show CDR1 as LGHNA and CDR2 as YNFKEQ. The germline V and J ends were trimmed by 0 bases and 5 bases, with 8 bases remaining between them. The CDR3 loop spans 13 amino acids. The CDR3 reads CASSQEDQDEQYF. In DNA, the CDR3 is TGTGCCAGCAGCCAAGAGGACCAGGACGAGCAGTACTTC.

This chain connects TRBV12-5 to TRBJ2-1; 9 bases line up with TRBD2. The CDR3 length is 16 residues. V was clipped by 3 bases and J by 0 bases; unmatched bases: 3. In germline, CDR1 is LGHNT, CDR2 FRNRAP. CDR3 coding DNA: TGTGCTAGTGGTTTAAGACTAGCGGCCTCCTACAATGAGCAGTTCTTC. This gives the protein CASGLRLAASYNEQFF.

The gene calls are TRBV11-1 and TRBJ2-3; 11 bases fit TRBD2. CDR1 is SGHAT, CDR2 FQDESV, per germline (reference sequence). V shed 5 bases, J shed 5 bases, and the junction held 3 bases outside the gene matches. This CDR3 spans 14 amino acids. CDR3 sequence reads: CASSQGLAEDTQYF. CDR3 nucleotides: TGTGCCAGCAGCCAGGGACTAGCGGAAGATACGCAGTATTTT.